This T cell receptor beta chain comes out of a study of T-cell memory formation after mild COVID-19. One entry per CDR3 protein, called by TCRdb with MiXCR from the 5' RACE reads. The sample carries around 400,000 distinct CDR3 sequences, 20% to 25% recorded once. The V end lost 8 bases, the J end lost 4 bases, and 12 bases lay between the germline ends. This CDR3 region has 13 residues. The germline V gene has CDR1 ENHRY and CDR2 SYGVKD. This clonotype came up a few times. Its matching antigen is unknown. The study, taken as a whole, reports: A balance of CD4 and CD8 characterized clones contracting day 15 to 85, whereas later expanders leaned CD4+. Nothing showed for sure that second-wave clones peaking on day 37 were SARS-CoV-2 specific.

This clonotype originated in an adult woman who had mild COVID-19 (a few samples of this study predate the infection). Cell type and time point are not known. The chain links TRBV10-3 to TRBJ2-1; no firm D call. The material sequenced was PBMCs or a T cell subset sorted from them (not recorded which). The CDR3 DNA follows: TGTGCCATCGGGCTTCCTATGTACAATGAGCAGTTCTTC. Translated: CAIGLPMYNEQFF.